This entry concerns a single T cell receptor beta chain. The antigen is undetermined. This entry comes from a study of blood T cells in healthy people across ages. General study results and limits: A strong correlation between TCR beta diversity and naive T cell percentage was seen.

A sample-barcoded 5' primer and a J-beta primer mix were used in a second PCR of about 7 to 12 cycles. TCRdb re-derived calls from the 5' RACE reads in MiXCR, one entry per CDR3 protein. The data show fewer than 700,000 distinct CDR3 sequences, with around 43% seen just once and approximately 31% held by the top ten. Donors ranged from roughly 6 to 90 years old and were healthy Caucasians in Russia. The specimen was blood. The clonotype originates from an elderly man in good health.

As DNA, the CDR3 is TGCAGTGCTAGCAGGGGTCGGCGAGCTAATGAAAAACTGTTTTTT. It yields the protein CSASRGRRANEKLFF. V usage is TRBV20-1 and J usage is TRBJ1-4; weak D call: TRBD1 (6 bases). CDR1 is DFQATT and CDR2 is SNEGSKA in the germline V gene (reference sequence). V lost 3 bases and J lost 3, with 14 bases in between. This CDR3 comprises 15 residues.